This is a list of T cell receptor beta chains from one sample in a study of blood T cell repertoires in COVID-19. TCRdb keeps only in-frame clones here, not all; method: immunoSEQ multiplex PCR. This sample has 100,000 to 120,000 clones; around 90% occur once, and the top ten carry roughly 4.4%. Specimen: peripheral blood. The source is a woman in her forties or fifties with acute or convalescent COVID-19. Each CDR3 is given with its conserved first and last residue. The D gene is left open where the match is weak. Part of the rows lack a size; the others show once, few, many or a class for expanded clones.

D gene: -
clone size: -
V gene: TRBV18
J gene: TRBJ1-1
CDR3 protein: CASSPASTEAFF
CDR3 DNA: TGTGCCAGCTCACCAGCGAGTACTGAAGCTTTCTTT

D gene: -
clone size: -
V gene: TRBV4-2
J gene: TRBJ1-2
CDR3 protein: CASSQDEGGDYGYTF
CDR3 DNA: TGTGCCAGCAGCCAAGATGAGGGTGGGGACTATGGCTACACCTTC

D gene: TRBD2
clone size: few
V gene: TRBV12-5
J gene: TRBJ2-1
CDR3 protein: CASGLVLERGGRNEQFF
CDR3 DNA: TGTGCTAGTGGTTTGGTCCTAGAGCGGGGGGGTCGAAATGAGCAGTTCTTC

D gene: -
clone size: -
V gene: TRBV4-2
J gene: TRBJ1-1
CDR3 protein: CASSQDLVSGSNTEAFF
CDR3 DNA: TGTGCCAGCAGCCAAGATCTAGTGTCAGGGTCGAACACTGAAGCTTTCTTT

D gene: TRBD1
clone size: -
V gene: TRBV19
J gene: TRBJ1-1
CDR3 protein: CASSIVTGGYGTEAFF
CDR3 DNA: TGTGCCAGTAGTATAGTTACAGGGGGCTACGGCACTGAAGCTTTCTTT

D gene: -
clone size: -
V gene: TRBV27
J gene: TRBJ2-1
CDR3 protein: CASSLGRQYNEQFF
CDR3 DNA: TGTGCCAGCAGTTTAGGCAGGCAATACAATGAGCAGTTCTTC

D gene: TRBD1
clone size: -
V gene: TRBV19
J gene: TRBJ1-5
CDR3 protein: CASSVKGQEQLFNQPQHF
CDR3 DNA: TGTGCCAGTAGTGTAAAGGGACAGGAGCAACTCTTTAATCAGCCCCAGCATTTT

D gene: TRBD1
clone size: -
V gene: TRBV6-5
J gene: TRBJ2-5
CDR3 protein: CASSGIDRVGETQYF
CDR3 DNA: TGTGCCAGCAGCGGTATAGACAGGGTCGGGGAGACCCAGTACTTC

D gene: -
clone size: -
V gene: TRBV2
J gene: TRBJ1-5
CDR3 protein: CASSFTGFNQPQHF
CDR3 DNA: TGTGCCAGCAGTTTCACAGGCTTCAATCAGCCCCAGCATTTT

D gene: TRBD1
clone size: -
V gene: TRBV12-3/TRBV12-4
J gene: TRBJ1-2
CDR3 protein: CASSRQGSYGYTF
CDR3 DNA: TGTGCCAGCAGCCGACAGGGCAGCTATGGCTACACCTTC

D gene: TRBD2
clone size: -
V gene: TRBV28
J gene: TRBJ2-3
CDR3 protein: CASSSRGDGADTQYF
CDR3 DNA: TGTGCCAGCAGTTCCCGGGGGGATGGGGCAGATACGCAGTATTTT

D gene: -
clone size: -
V gene: TRBV27
J gene: TRBJ2-1
CDR3 protein: CASSRGLTNEQFF
CDR3 DNA: TGTGCCAGCAGTCGGGGACTCACTAATGAGCAGTTCTTC

D gene: TRBD1
clone size: few
V gene: TRBV19
J gene: TRBJ2-1
CDR3 protein: CASSIYGPGGVVQFF
CDR3 DNA: TGTGCCAGTAGTATTTACGGCCCAGGGGGAGTGGTGCAGTTCTTC

D gene: -
clone size: -
V gene: TRBV27
J gene: TRBJ1-1
CDR3 protein: CASSPTGEAFF
CDR3 DNA: TGTGCCAGCAGTCCGACAGGTGAAGCTTTCTTT

D gene: -
clone size: -
V gene: TRBV19
J gene: TRBJ2-5
CDR3 protein: CASSRQQETQYF
CDR3 DNA: TGTGCCAGTAGTAGGCAGCAAGAGACCCAGTACTTC

D gene: -
clone size: -
V gene: TRBV21-1
J gene: TRBJ2-3
CDR3 protein: CASGEVCPTSTDTQYF
CDR3 DNA: TGTGCCAGCGGGGAGGTATGCCCCACTAGCACAGATACGCAGTATTTT

D gene: -
clone size: -
V gene: TRBV3-1/TRBV3-2
J gene: TRBJ2-2
CDR3 protein: CASSQEWQTNTGELFF
CDR3 DNA: TGTGCCAGCAGCCAAGAATGGCAGACGAACACCGGGGAGCTGTTTTTT

D gene: -
clone size: -
V gene: TRBV30
J gene: TRBJ2-5
CDR3 protein: CAWSDLQGRETQYF
CDR3 DNA: TGTGCCTGGAGCGATCTACAGGGTCGGGAGACCCAGTACTTC

D gene: TRBD2
clone size: -
V gene: TRBV29-1
J gene: TRBJ2-1
CDR3 protein: CSVLAGEYNEQFF
CDR3 DNA: TGCAGCGTTCTAGCGGGGGAATACAATGAGCAGTTCTTC

D gene: -
clone size: -
V gene: TRBV2
J gene: TRBJ1-2
CDR3 protein: CASSAHQGGVDYGYTF
CDR3 DNA: TGTGCCAGCAGTGCCCATCAGGGCGGAGTGGACTATGGCTACACCTTC

D gene: -
clone size: -
V gene: TRBV18
J gene: TRBJ1-2
CDR3 protein: CASSPRRGDPNYGYTF
CDR3 DNA: TGTGCCAGCTCACCACGTCGGGGGGATCCTAACTATGGCTACACCTTC

D gene: -
clone size: -
V gene: TRBV11-2
J gene: TRBJ2-7
CDR3 protein: CASSFDTIYYEQYF
CDR3 DNA: TGTGCCAGCAGCTTCGACACAATCTACTACGAGCAGTACTTC

D gene: TRBD1
clone size: -
V gene: TRBV19
J gene: TRBJ1-1
CDR3 protein: CASTTAGGKNTEAFF
CDR3 DNA: TGTGCCAGTACAACAGCAGGGGGCAAGAACACTGAAGCTTTCTTT

D gene: TRBD1
clone size: -
V gene: TRBV5-1
J gene: TRBJ2-2
CDR3 protein: CASSFRTGDTGELFF
CDR3 DNA: TGCGCCAGCAGCTTTAGGACAGGGGACACCGGGGAGCTGTTTTTT

D gene: -
clone size: -
V gene: TRBV12-3/TRBV12-4
J gene: TRBJ1-5
CDR3 protein: CASSSGDQPQHF
CDR3 DNA: TGTGCCAGTTCCTCGGGGGATCAGCCCCAGCATTTT

D gene: -
clone size: -
V gene: TRBV5-1
J gene: TRBJ2-1
CDR3 protein: CASSLGGPNEQFF
CDR3 DNA: TGCGCCAGCAGCTTGGGGGGGCCCAATGAGCAGTTCTTC

D gene: -
clone size: -
V gene: TRBV5-4
J gene: TRBJ2-3
CDR3 protein: CASTLATMDTQYF
CDR3 DNA: TGTGCCAGCACCCTAGCTACCATGGATACGCAGTATTTT

D gene: TRBD2
clone size: -
V gene: TRBV7-2
J gene: TRBJ2-7
CDR3 protein: CASSLSGLAFDEQYF
CDR3 DNA: TGTGCCAGCAGCTTAAGCGGACTAGCTTTCGACGAGCAGTACTTC

D gene: -
clone size: -
V gene: TRBV19
J gene: TRBJ2-1
CDR3 protein: CASTEGAEQFF
CDR3 DNA: TGTGCCTCCACCGAAGGGGCCGAGCAGTTCTTC

D gene: -
clone size: -
V gene: TRBV28
J gene: TRBJ2-1
CDR3 protein: CASSSLGGRNNEQFF
CDR3 DNA: TGTGCCAGCAGTTCCCTCGGGGGTAGAAACAATGAGCAGTTCTTC

D gene: TRBD1
clone size: -
V gene: TRBV3-1/TRBV3-2
J gene: TRBJ2-7
CDR3 protein: CASTPGQGTSYEQYF
CDR3 DNA: TGTGCCAGCACCCCGGGACAGGGGACAAGTTACGAGCAGTACTTC

D gene: -
clone size: -
V gene: TRBV18
J gene: TRBJ1-1
CDR3 protein: CASSRGNTEAFF
CDR3 DNA: TGTGCCAGCTCAAGAGGGAACACTGAAGCTTTCTTT

D gene: -
clone size: -
V gene: TRBV5-6
J gene: TRBJ1-6
CDR3 protein: CASSFIRGESSPLHF
CDR3 DNA: TGTGCCAGCAGCTTTATTCGGGGGGAAAGCTCACCCCTCCACTTT

D gene: TRBD1
clone size: -
V gene: TRBV5-1
J gene: TRBJ2-1
CDR3 protein: CASSLGARGNEQFF
CDR3 DNA: TGCGCCAGCAGCTTGGGGGCCAGGGGGAATGAGCAGTTCTTC

D gene: -
clone size: once
V gene: TRBV4-1
J gene: TRBJ1-3
CDR3 protein: CASSQDPADTSGNTIYF
CDR3 DNA: TGCGCCAGCAGCCAAGATCCGGCAGACACCTCTGGAAACACCATATATTTT

D gene: -
clone size: -
V gene: TRBV19
J gene: TRBJ1-4
CDR3 protein: CASSLGERELFF
CDR3 DNA: TGTGCCAGTAGTCTGGGAGAGAGAGAACTGTTTTTT

D gene: -
clone size: -
V gene: TRBV18
J gene: TRBJ2-7
CDR3 protein: CASSLTRSYEQYF
CDR3 DNA: TGTGCCAGCTCACTAACCAGATCATACGAGCAGTACTTC

D gene: -
clone size: -
V gene: TRBV5-5
J gene: TRBJ2-7
CDR3 protein: CASSRRTDSYEQYF
CDR3 DNA: TGTGCCAGCAGCCGCCGGACTGATTCCTACGAGCAGTACTTC

D gene: TRBD2
clone size: -
V gene: TRBV5-4
J gene: TRBJ2-5
CDR3 protein: CASSLAREQETQYF
CDR3 DNA: TGTGCCAGCAGCTTGGCGCGGGAGCAAGAGACCCAGTACTTC

D gene: -
clone size: -
V gene: TRBV3-1/TRBV3-2
J gene: TRBJ1-1
CDR3 protein: CASSLVPGTEAFF
CDR3 DNA: TGTGCCAGCAGCCTCGTACCCGGCACTGAAGCTTTCTTT

D gene: -
clone size: -
V gene: TRBV19
J gene: TRBJ1-3
CDR3 protein: CASSISGSSGNTIYF
CDR3 DNA: TGTGCCAGTAGTATAAGCGGCAGCTCTGGAAACACCATATATTTT